This T cell receptor (beta chain) was captured by sequencing in a study of shared clonotypes between healthy human individuals. Germline values: CDR1 SNHLY, CDR2 FYNNEI. There are 15 residues in the CDR3. V gave up 5 bases and J gave up 0 bases, with 12 bases separating them. To note about this clone: Its antigen is unknown.

Overall study results and limits: Non-shared clonotypes displayed generation probabilities falling below those of clonotypes present in all four donors. Estimated richness was generally greater in naive than memory subsets. Exclusively blood specimens were collected; tissue repertoires likely differ.

TCRdb's copy holds only in-frame clones and misses some; the assay was immunoSEQ multiplex PCR. Here the sample spans around 2.5 million clones, 93% being singletons. Each of the donors was a healthy adult who was HIV-negative and had not had a recent acute infection or vaccination. The TCR was taken from a man between 18 and 29 years old in good health. Some clones in this sample may be carry-over from other donors' samples. Sequencing was done on a sample of naive CD4+ T cells from PBMCs. The subset denotes: CD45RA+ positively selected. This chain joins TRBV2 and TRBJ2-3, with D perhaps matching TRBD2 (6 bases). CDR3 nucleotides: TGTGCCAGCAGTCTCCTAGCGTCTAGCACAGATACGCAGTATTTT. Amino acid sequence: CASSLLASSTDTQYF.